The TCR beta chain described here comes from a study of radiotherapy plus CTLA-4 blockade in lung cancer. Overall study: Disease control was seen in 31% of patients, objective responses in roughly 19%.

Study outcomes and limitations: Radiotherapy plus ipilimumab was followed by expansion in blood of tumor-derived TCR clones.

There are 14 residues in the CDR3. After removal of 5 bases from V and 4 bases from J, the junction contained 4 bases not matched to a gene. The germline V gene encodes CDR1 SEHNR and CDR2 FQNEAQ (reference sequence). Each patient with chemo-refractory metastatic non-small-cell lung cancer was treated with focal radiation plus CTLA-4 blockade using ipilimumab. Assay: immunoSEQ multiplex PCR; the TCRdb copy retains only in-frame clones and omits some. The profile shows roughly 76,000 clones, roughly 70% of them singletons. For this clone: Antigen unknown.

This sequence originates from a human donor with non-small cell lung cancer whose response to radiotherapy plus ipilimumab could not be evaluated. The rearrangement uses TRBV7-9 and TRBJ1-4; 7 positions match TRBD1. This specimen consisted of peripheral blood, obtained from a patient treated with radiotherapy plus ipilimumab. The DNA for the CDR3 is TGTGCCAGCAGCAGAGGGGACAGTAATGAAAAACTGTTTTTT. Protein sequence: CASSRGDSNEKLFF.